These 26 T cell receptor beta chains share one sample of origin, sequenced in a study of CD8+CD57+ T cells in acquired aplastic anemia. Only patients with CD8+CD57+ cell expansion on flow cytometry were chosen for sequencing. CDR3 and TCR beta VDJ profiling relied on a genomic DNA template. TCRdb re-analysed the reads in MiXCR, keeping a single row per CDR3 protein. The table has about 160,000 distinct CDR3 sequences, roughly 45% seen once; the top ten hold roughly 3.5%. Source material: sorted CD4+, CD8+, or CD8+CD57+ T cells (not recorded which) from PBMCs. The source is a human donor with aplastic anemia.

This clonotype was seen only a few times. The chain has TRBV6-1 and TRBJ2-1; tentatively, D is TRBD1 (7 bases). Trimming stripped 5 bases from V and 0 bases from J, with 14 bases between. Germline V gene lookup returns CDR1 MNHNS and CDR2 SASEGT. The CDR3 totals 16 residues. In DNA, the CDR3 is TGTGCCAGCAGTCTACGACAGGGAGGCTCCTACAATGAGCAGTTCTTC. As protein: CASSLRQGGSYNEQFF.

This clonotype was observed a few times. The V and J genes are TRBV24-1 and TRBJ1-1, with 7 bases lining up with TRBD1. The CDR3 is made up of 15 amino acids. With 4 bases clipped from V and 1 base from J, the junction kept 5 bases outside the gene matches. CDR1 is KGHDR, CDR2 SFDVKD, per germline. Here the CDR3 DNA reads TGTGCCACCAGTGACTCGACAGGGCAGAACACTGAAGCTTTCTTT. Translation gives CATSDSTGQNTEAFF.

V gene TRBV7-6 combines with J gene TRBJ2-1; 8 bases are a match to TRBD2. Germline V lookup: CDR1 SGHVS, CDR2 FNYEAQ. V was pared by 1 base and J by 8 bases, with 4 bases of the junction left unmatched. The CDR3 consists of 14 residues. CDR3 region: CASSLGRGADEQFF. DNA for the CDR3: TGTGCCAGCAGCTTAGGGCGGGGGGCCGATGAGCAGTTCTTC.

This clonotype was recorded at least ten times. The chain uses TRBV6-1 and TRBJ1-1, with TRBD1 identical over 8 bases. Per germline, CDR1 MNHNS and CDR2 SASEGT. The CDR3 spans 15 residues. The V and J ends lost 6 bases and 6 bases, in that order; junction bases with no gene match: 12. The CDR3 DNA reads as TGTGCCAGCAGCCAAACCGGGGACAGGACAGCTGAAGCTTTCTTT. Protein sequence: CASSQTGDRTAEAFF.

The chain uses TRBV19 and TRBJ2-2, with no clear D. The germline V gene encodes CDR1 LNHDA and CDR2 SQIVND (reference sequence). V lost 9 bases, J lost 1 base, and 12 bases lay in between. There are 14 residues in the CDR3. The CDR3 DNA reads as TGTGCCAGCCGACAAGCAATGAACACCGGGGAGCTGTTTTTT. It yields the protein CASRQAMNTGELFF.

The rearrangement links TRBV2 to TRBJ2-5, with TRBD2 identical over 7 bases. Looked up from germline, CDR1 is SNHLY and CDR2 is FYNNEI. The CDR3 contains 13 residues. The V gene end was trimmed by 6 bases and the J gene end by 3 bases; junction bases not matched to a gene: 4. The CDR3 is CASSTSVEETQYF. DNA for the CDR3: TGTGCCAGCAGCACTAGCGTTGAAGAGACCCAGTACTTC.

This clonotype has at least ten counts. The chain uses TRBV7-2 and TRBJ2-7; tentatively, D is TRBD2 (6 bases). The CDR3 is 18 residues long. Looked up from germline, CDR1 is SGHTA and CDR2 is FQGNSA. Trimming cost V 1 base and J 4 bases, with 23 bases left between them. In DNA form, the CDR3 reads TGTGCCAGCAGCTTAGGGCGTGGACTCAGGGTGGGGGGATACGAGCAGTACGTC. As protein: CASSLGRGLRVGGYEQYV.

V gene TRBV10-3 combines with J gene TRBJ2-7, with 11 nucleotides matching TRBD1. This CDR3 comprises 15 residues. With V trimmed by 6 bases and J by 3 bases, 7 bases remained unmatched. Germline values: CDR1 ENHRY, CDR2 SYGVKD. The CDR3 DNA sequence: TGTGCCATCAGCAAACCCGGGACAGGGGGCTACGAGCAGTACTTC. This gives the protein CAISKPGTGGYEQYF.

This clonotype was recorded at least ten times. DNA of the CDR3: TGTGCCAGCAGTTACGGACAGGCCATCTATGGCTACACCTTC. Translation: CASSYGQAIYGYTF. This chain joins TRBV7-2 and TRBJ1-2; 7 nucleotides align to TRBD1. CDR1 SGHTA and CDR2 FQGNSA come from the germline V gene. V gave up 6 bases and J gave up 4 bases; unmatched junction bases: 8. There are 14 residues in the CDR3.

The gene calls are TRBV5-1 and TRBJ2-3, with D unresolved. The V and J ends lost 0 bases and 5 bases respectively, with 7 bases between them. Germline CDR1 reads SGHRS; CDR2 reads YFSETQ. CDR3 size: 13 residues. The CDR3 bases are TGCGCCAGCAGCTTGGCTCAGAGAGATACGCAGTATTTT. Protein sequence: CASSLAQRDTQYF.

There are many counts of this clonotype. A much larger clone lies one base from this, so it may be a read error. The chain carries TRBV2 and TRBJ1-4; TRBD1 matches at 8 bases. Germline V lookup: CDR1 SNHLY, CDR2 FYNNEI. Losses at the gene ends were 5 bases for V and 8 bases for J; bases not matched to a gene: 7. The CDR3 has 14 residues. CDR3 DNA sequence: TGTGCCAGCAGTAATCGACAGGGGTTAGAAAAACTGTTTTTT. Encoded protein: CASSNRQGLEKLFF.

The CDR3 loop is CSAVRSLAKNIQYF. The CDR3 coding sequence is TGCAGTGCCGTACGATCTCTAGCCAAAAACATTCAGTACTTC. This sequence joins TRBV20-1 and TRBJ2-4; D is ambiguous. V dropped 6 bases and J dropped 0 bases, with 12 bases sitting between them. The germline gives CDR1 DFQATT, CDR2 SNEGSKA (reference sequence). The CDR3 extends over 14 amino acids.

The chain couples TRBV19 to TRBJ1-6, with no clear D. Germline loops: CDR1 LNHDA, CDR2 SQIVND (reference sequence). The V gene lost 6 bases and the J gene lost 0 bases, with 3 bases spanning the gap. CDR3 size: 13 residues. CDR3 sequence (DNA): TGTGCCAGTAGCAGCTCCTATAATTCACCCCTCCACTTT. It specifies CASSSSYNSPLHF.

The rearrangement uses TRBV20-1 and TRBJ1-1; the D gene is possibly TRBD1 (5 bases). The germline V gene has CDR1 DFQATT and CDR2 SNEGSKA (reference sequence). Trimming removed 1 base at V and 3 bases at J, with 12 bases between. This CDR3 has 14 amino acids. Written as DNA, the CDR3 is TGCAGTGCTAGAGCGGAGCAGGGTGACACTGAAGCTTTCTTT. It translates to CSARAEQGDTEAFF.

By sample fraction, this clonotype is medium-sized. The chain recombines TRBV24-1 with TRBJ2-7; D gene ambiguous. The germline V and J ends were trimmed by 9 bases and 3 bases, with 17 bases remaining between them. The germline V gene encodes CDR1 KGHDR and CDR2 SFDVKD. This CDR3 has 14 residues. The CDR3 DNA follows: TGTGCCACCGGGAACGTTGTGTCCCACTACGAGCAGTACGTC. This codes for CATGNVVSHYEQYV.

This clonotype was seen ten or more times. The chain is built from TRBV13 and TRBJ2-2, with D uncertain. From germline, CDR1 is PRHDT and CDR2 FYEKMQ (reference sequence). Deletions cut 7 bases from V and 1 base from J, with 13 bases between. This CDR3 has 15 residues. The CDR3 region has the DNA TGTGCCAGCAAATCCAGGTCAGGGAACACCGGGGAGCTGTTTTTT. Its translation is CASKSRSGNTGELFF.

This sequence joins TRBV11-2 and TRBJ1-5; 12 nucleotides agree with TRBD1. The V segment lost 6 bases and the J segment 7 bases; nucleotides outside the gene matches: 10. The germline gives CDR1 SGHAT, CDR2 FQNNGV. CDR3 length: 16 residues. The CDR3 loop is CASSFPGQGAKQPQHF. The CDR3 DNA sequence: TGTGCCAGCAGTTTCCCGGGACAGGGGGCTAAACAGCCCCAGCATTTT.

A word on this clonotype: Possible read error: a much larger clone is one base away. The V and J genes are TRBV6-1 and TRBJ2-7; 10 nucleotides agree with TRBD1. The CDR3 extends over 15 amino acids. Germline V lookup: CDR1 MNHNS, CDR2 SASEGT. Unmatched junction bases numbered 8, after V lost 8 bases and J lost 1 base. The CDR3: CASQPGQGVSYEQYF. The CDR3 DNA reads TGTGCCAGCCAGCCTGGACAGGGGGTTTCCTACGAGCAGTACTTC.

The chain links TRBV7-6 to TRBJ2-3; 9 bases agree with TRBD1. Germline CDR1 and CDR2: SGHVS and FNYEAQ. The CDR3 sequence is 14 residues long. After removal of 5 bases from V and 4 bases from J, the junction contained 4 bases not matched to a gene. The CDR3 protein is CASSPTGGPDTQYF. CDR3 coding DNA: TGTGCCAGCAGCCCGACAGGGGGTCCAGATACGCAGTATTTT.

Ten or more counts support this clonotype. This chain links TRBV12-3 or TRBV12-4 with TRBJ2-3; D perhaps matches TRBD1 (6 bases). The V gene lost 7 bases and the J gene lost 4 bases, with 15 bases spanning the gap. CDR3 length equals 14 residues. The CDR3 sequence is CASNLQGWADTQYF. The CDR3 nucleotides are TGTGCCAGCAACTTACAGGGTTGGGCAGATACGCAGTATTTT.

This chain uses TRBV19 with TRBJ2-7; 12 nucleotides align to TRBD1. The CDR3 has 15 residues. Germline CDR1 is LNHDA and CDR2 is SQIVND (reference sequence). J gave up 7 bases and V 4 bases, and 8 bases lay outside the gene matches. The CDR3 here is CASSRPGQGAGEQYF. In nucleotides, the CDR3 is TGTGCCAGTAGTAGACCGGGACAGGGGGCGGGGGAGCAGTACTTC.

As to this clonotype: This sequence may be a read error, since a much larger clone differs from it by one base. The chain links TRBV6-1 to TRBJ1-2; 7 bases are a match to TRBD1. The CDR3 spans 15 residues. Per the germline V gene, CDR1 is MNHNS and CDR2 is SASEGT. CDR3 sequence reads: CASSPTGNPNYGHTF. CDR3 DNA sequence: TGTGCCAGCAGTCCGACAGGGAACCCTAACTATGGCCACACCTTC.

The chain has TRBV19 and TRBJ1-5; TRBD1 might be the D (5 bases). Trimming stripped 6 bases from V and 7 bases from J, with 10 bases between. The germline V gene has CDR1 LNHDA and CDR2 SQIVND (reference sequence). The CDR3 has 12 residues. CDR3 DNA: TGTGCCAGTAGCCCAGGGTACCAGCCCCAGCATTTT. This translates into CASSPGYQPQHF.

A remark on this clonotype: This may be a read error: a much more frequent sequence differs by one nucleotide. J is TRBJ2-2 and V is TRBV14; D possibly corresponds to TRBD1 (5 bases). V was cut by 10 bases and J by 2 bases, with 14 bases left in between. The length of the CDR3 is 14 residues. The germline V gene encodes CDR1 SGHDN and CDR2 FVKESK. CDR3 sequence reads: CATRPGPNTGELFF. CDR3 DNA: TGTGCCACCCGTCCAGGGCCCAACACCGGGGAGCTGTTTTTT.

The gene calls are TRBV10-3 and TRBJ1-1; a possible D gene is TRBD1 (5 bases). V lost 10 bases to trimming and J lost 5 bases, with 14 bases between them. The CDR3 is made up of 12 amino acids. Per the germline V gene, CDR1 is ENHRY and CDR2 is SYGVKD. The CDR3 nucleotides read TGTGCCACAGGGATAGGACGAACTGAAGCTTTCTTT. This sequence encodes CATGIGRTEAFF.

This clonotype was recorded many times. A much larger clone is a single base away; this may be a read error. The chain employs TRBV7-6 and TRBJ2-7; unclear D gene. Germline V gene data show CDR1 as SGHVS and CDR2 as FNYEAQ. This CDR3 spans 15 amino acids. V shed 5 bases and J shed 0 bases, with 14 bases lying between them. CDR3 DNA sequence: TGTGCCAGCAGCCCGAACGCTTTGAGCTCCTACGAGCAGTACTTC. Translating it yields CASSPNALSSYEQYF.